The source of this T cell receptor (beta chain) is a study of shared clonotypes between healthy human individuals. Looking at the study overall: Three plates were used per donor for CD4 naive, three for CD4 memory, two for CD8 naive and one for CD8 memory. Study-level points and caveats: Limitation of the genetic and exposure-history diversity represented came from the few donors.

It was across several immunoSEQ plates that each subset's genomic DNA was evenly split. The protocol was immunoSEQ multiplex PCR, while the TCRdb copy is restricted to in-frame clones and leaves out a portion. The sample holds millions of clones, approximately 90% seen once. This clone was recorded a few times. Its antigen is as yet unknown. Different DNA sequences within this sample yield the same CDR3. Sequencing was done on a sample of naive CD4+ T cells sorted from blood. Documented subset: CD45RA+ positively selected. The receptor was derived from a man aged 18 to 30 in good health.

In DNA form, the CDR3 reads TGTGCCAGCAGCTTAGGTGCAGGCTACACCTTC. It codes for CASSLGAGYTF. V is TRBV7-9 and J is TRBJ1-2; D unresolved. The germline V and J ends were trimmed by 1 base and 8 bases, with 5 bases remaining between them. This CDR3 has 11 amino acids. Germline CDR1 reads SEHNR; CDR2 reads FQNEAQ (reference sequence).